This T cell receptor beta chain was identified during a study of PD-1 blockade in mismatch repair-deficient tumors. Study details: Patients had approximately 11 mismatch repair-deficient cancer types and were previously treated and progressing.

Sequenced by immunoSEQ multiplex PCR; TCRdb stores in-frame clones only, minus some. The top ten hold about a tenth of the sample, which has around 14,000 clones, approximately 80% seen once. Time point specified: 10-day in vitro stimulation with candidate neoantigen peptide 5. From germline, CDR1 is SGHTA and CDR2 FQGNSA. Trimming took off 6 bases at V and 3 bases at J, with 12 bases between the two ends. The CDR3 runs 14 residues. A note on this clone: Antigen specificity is unknown.

This sequence originates from an adult with mismatch repair-deficient cancer. This chain links TRBV7-2 with TRBJ2-1; perhaps TRBD2 as D (5 bases). The sample consisted of cells cultured in vitro, taken from a patient treated with pembrolizumab. CDR3 nucleotides: TGTGCCAGCAGGGAGACTACAAACTACAATGAGCAGTTCTTC. Translating gives CASRETTNYNEQFF.